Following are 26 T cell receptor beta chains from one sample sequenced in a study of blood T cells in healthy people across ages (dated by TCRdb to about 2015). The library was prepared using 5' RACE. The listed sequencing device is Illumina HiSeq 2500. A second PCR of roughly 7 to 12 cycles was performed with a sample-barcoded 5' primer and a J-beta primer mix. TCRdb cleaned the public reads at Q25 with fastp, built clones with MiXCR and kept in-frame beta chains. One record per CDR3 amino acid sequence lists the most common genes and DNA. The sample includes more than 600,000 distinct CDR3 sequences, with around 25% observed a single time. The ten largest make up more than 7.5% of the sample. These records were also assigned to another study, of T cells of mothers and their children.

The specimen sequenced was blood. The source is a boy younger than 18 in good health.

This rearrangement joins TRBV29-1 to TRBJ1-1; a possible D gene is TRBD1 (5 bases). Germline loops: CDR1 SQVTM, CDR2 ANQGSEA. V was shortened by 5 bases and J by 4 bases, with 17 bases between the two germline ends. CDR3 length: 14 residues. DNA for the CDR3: TGCAGCGTTAAATATCCGGGGCCCTTCACTGAAGCTTTCTTT. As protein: CSVKYPGPFTEAFF.

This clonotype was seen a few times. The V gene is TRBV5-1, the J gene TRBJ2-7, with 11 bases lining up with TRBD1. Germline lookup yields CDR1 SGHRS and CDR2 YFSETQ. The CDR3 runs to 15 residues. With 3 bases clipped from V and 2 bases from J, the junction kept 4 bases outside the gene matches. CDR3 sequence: CASSWTGGQTYEQYF. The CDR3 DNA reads TGCGCCAGCAGCTGGACAGGGGGCCAAACCTACGAGCAGTACTTC.

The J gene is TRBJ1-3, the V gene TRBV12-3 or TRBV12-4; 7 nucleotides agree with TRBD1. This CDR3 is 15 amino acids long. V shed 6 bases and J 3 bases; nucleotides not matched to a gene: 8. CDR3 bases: TGTGCCAGCAGCCCAGACACAGGGGTTGGAAACACCATATATTTT. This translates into CASSPDTGVGNTIYF.

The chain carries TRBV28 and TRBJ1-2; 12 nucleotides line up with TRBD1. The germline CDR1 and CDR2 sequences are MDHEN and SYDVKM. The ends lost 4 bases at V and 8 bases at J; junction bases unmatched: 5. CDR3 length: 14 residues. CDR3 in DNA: TGTGCCAGCAGTTCCCGGGACAGGGGGCGAGGCTACACCTTC. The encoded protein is CASSSRDRGRGYTF.

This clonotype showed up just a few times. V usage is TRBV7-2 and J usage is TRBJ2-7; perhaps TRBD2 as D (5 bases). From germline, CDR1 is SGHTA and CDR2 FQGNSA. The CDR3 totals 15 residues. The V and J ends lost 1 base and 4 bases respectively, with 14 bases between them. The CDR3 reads CASSLGPSPIYEQYF. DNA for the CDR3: TGTGCCAGCAGCTTAGGTCCTAGCCCCATATACGAGCAGTACTTC.

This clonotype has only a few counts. Here the CDR3 reads CASSLTSGYIEQYF. In DNA form, the CDR3 reads TGTGCCAGCAGCTTGACTAGCGGGTATATCGAGCAGTACTTC. The chain couples TRBV7-2 to TRBJ2-7; TRBD2 matches 10 bases. CDR3 length: 14 amino acids. Germline-derived CDR1 and CDR2 are SGHTA and FQGNSA. With V trimmed by 3 bases and J by 6 bases, 5 bases remained unmatched.

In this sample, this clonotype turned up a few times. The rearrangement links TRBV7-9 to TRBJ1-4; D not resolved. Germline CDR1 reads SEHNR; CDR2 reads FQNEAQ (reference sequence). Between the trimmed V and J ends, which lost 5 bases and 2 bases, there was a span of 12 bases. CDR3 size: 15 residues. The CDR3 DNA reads TGTGCCAGCAGCCTCCCGGGTTTGACTAATGAAAAACTGTTTTTT. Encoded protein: CASSLPGLTNEKLFF. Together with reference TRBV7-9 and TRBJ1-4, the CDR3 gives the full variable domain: DTGVSQNPRHKITKRGQNVTFRCDPISEHNRLYWYRQTLGQGPEFLTYFQNEAQLEKSRLLSDRFSAERPKGSFSTLEIQRTEQGDSAMYLCASSLPGLTNEKLFFGSGTQLSVL.

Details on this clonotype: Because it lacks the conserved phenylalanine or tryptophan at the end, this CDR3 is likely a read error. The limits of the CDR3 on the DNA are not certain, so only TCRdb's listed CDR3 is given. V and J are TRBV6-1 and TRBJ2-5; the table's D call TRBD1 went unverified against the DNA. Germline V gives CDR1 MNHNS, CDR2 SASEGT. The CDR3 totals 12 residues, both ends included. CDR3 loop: CASSEVTARKRI.

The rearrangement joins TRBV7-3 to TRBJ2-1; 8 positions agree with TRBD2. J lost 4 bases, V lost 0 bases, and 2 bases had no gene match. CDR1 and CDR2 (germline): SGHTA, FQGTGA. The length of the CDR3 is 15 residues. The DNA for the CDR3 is TGTGCCAGCAGCTTAACGGGGACTAGATACAATGAGCAGTTCTTC. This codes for CASSLTGTRYNEQFF.

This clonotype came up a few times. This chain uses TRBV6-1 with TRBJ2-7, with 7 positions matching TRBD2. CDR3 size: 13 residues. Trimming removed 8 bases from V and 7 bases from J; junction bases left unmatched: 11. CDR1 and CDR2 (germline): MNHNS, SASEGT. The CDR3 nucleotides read TGTGCCAGCTCTGGTACTAGCGCGTGGGAGCAGTACTTC. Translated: CASSGTSAWEQYF.

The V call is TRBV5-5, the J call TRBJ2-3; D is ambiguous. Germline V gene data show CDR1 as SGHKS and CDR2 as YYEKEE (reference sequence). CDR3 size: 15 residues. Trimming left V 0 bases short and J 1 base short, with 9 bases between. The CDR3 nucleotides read TGTGCCAGCAGCTTGGGTTCTACCCGCACAGATACGCAGTATTTT. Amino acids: CASSLGSTRTDTQYF.

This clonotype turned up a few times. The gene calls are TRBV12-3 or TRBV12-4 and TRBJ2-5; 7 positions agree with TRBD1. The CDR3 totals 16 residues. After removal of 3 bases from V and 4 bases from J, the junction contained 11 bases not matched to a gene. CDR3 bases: TGTGCCAGCAGTTTCATGCCCGACAGGGACGGAGAGACCCAGTACTTC. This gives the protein CASSFMPDRDGETQYF.

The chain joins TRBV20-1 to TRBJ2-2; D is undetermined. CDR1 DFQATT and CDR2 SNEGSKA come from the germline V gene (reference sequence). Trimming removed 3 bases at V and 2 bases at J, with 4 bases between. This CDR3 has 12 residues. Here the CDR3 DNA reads TGCAGTGCTAGCTCAAACACCGGGGAGCTGTTTTTT. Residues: CSASSNTGELFF.

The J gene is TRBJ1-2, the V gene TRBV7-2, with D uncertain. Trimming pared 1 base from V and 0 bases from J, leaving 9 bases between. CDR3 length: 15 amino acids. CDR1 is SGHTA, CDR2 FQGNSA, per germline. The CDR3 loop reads CASSLGSFPNYGYTF. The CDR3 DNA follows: TGTGCCAGCAGCTTAGGGTCGTTCCCTAACTATGGCTACACCTTC.

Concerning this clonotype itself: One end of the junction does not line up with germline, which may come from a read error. CDR3 DNA: TGCGGCGTTGATCAGGATTCTAACTATGGCTACACCTTC. It codes for CGVDQDSNYGYTF. V gene TRBV29-1 combines with J gene TRBJ1-2; D is unclear. Germline CDR1 reads SQVTM; CDR2 reads ANQGSEA. The CDR3 has 13 residues.

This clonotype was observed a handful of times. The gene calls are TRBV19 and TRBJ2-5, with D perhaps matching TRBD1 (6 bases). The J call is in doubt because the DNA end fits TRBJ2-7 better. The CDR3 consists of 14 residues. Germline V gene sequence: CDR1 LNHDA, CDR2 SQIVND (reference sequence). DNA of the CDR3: TGTGCCAGTAGTTGGTCCCTCTCAGGGGACGAGCAGTACTTC. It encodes CASSWSLSGDEQYF.

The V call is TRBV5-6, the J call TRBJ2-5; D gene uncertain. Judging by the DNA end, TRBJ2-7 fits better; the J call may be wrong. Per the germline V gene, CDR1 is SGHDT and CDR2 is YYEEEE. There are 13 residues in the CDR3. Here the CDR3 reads CASSHGSSYEQYF. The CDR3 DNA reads TGTGCCAGCAGCCACGGAAGCTCCTACGAGCAGTACTTC.

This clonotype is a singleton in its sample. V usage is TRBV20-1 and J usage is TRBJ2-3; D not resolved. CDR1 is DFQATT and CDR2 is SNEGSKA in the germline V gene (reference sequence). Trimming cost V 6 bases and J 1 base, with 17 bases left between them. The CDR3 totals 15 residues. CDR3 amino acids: CSARKSVVGTDTQYF. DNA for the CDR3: TGCAGTGCCCGAAAGAGCGTGGTAGGCACAGATACGCAGTATTTT.

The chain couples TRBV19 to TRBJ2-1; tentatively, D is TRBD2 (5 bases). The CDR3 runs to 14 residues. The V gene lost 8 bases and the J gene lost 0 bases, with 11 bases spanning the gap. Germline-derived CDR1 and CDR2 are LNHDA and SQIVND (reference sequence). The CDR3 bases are TGTGCCAGTGGTCGGCGGGCCTCCTACAATGAGCAGTTCTTC. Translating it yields CASGRRASYNEQFF.

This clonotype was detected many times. The CDR3 DNA sequence: TGCAGCGTTGAACGACTACTAGCCGCGGACCAAGAGACCCAGTACTTC. Its translation is CSVERLLAADQETQYF. The chain links TRBV29-1 to TRBJ2-5; weak D call: TRBD2 (6 bases). V gave up 2 bases and J gave up 0 bases, with 16 bases separating them. The CDR3 runs 16 residues. Germline V gives CDR1 SQVTM, CDR2 ANQGSEA.

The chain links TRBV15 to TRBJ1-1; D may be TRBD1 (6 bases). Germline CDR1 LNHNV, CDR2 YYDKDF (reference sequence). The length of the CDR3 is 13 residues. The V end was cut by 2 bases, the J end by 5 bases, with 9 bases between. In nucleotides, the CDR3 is TGTGCCACCAGCAGATACAGGGTTACTGAAGCTTTCTTT. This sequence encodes CATSRYRVTEAFF. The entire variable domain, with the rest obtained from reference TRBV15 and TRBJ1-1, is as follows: DAMVIQNPRYQVTQFGKPVTLSCSQTLNHNVMYWYQQKSSQAPKLLFHYYDKDFNNEADTPDNFQSRRPNTSFCFLDIRSPGLGDTAMYLCATSRYRVTEAFFGQGTRLTVV.

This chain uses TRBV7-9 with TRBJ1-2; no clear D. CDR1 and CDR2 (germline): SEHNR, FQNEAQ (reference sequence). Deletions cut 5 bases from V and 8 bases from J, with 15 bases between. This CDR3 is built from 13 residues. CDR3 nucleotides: TGTGCCAGCAGCACTCCAAACGGGCGGGGCTACACCTTC. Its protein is CASSTPNGRGYTF.

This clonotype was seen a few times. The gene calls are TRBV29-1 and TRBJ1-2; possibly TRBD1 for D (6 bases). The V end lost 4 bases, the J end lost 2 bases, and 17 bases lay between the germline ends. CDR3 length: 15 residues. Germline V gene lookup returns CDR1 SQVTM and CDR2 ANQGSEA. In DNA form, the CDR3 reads TGCAGCGTTGCGGGTAGACAGGCAGACAACTATGGCTACACCTTC. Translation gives CSVAGRQADNYGYTF. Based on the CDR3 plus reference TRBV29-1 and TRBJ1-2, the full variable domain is SAVISQKPSRDICQRGTSLTIQCQVDSQVTMMFWYRQQPGQSLTLIATANQGSEATYESGFVIDKFPISRPNLTFSTLTVSNMSPEDSSIYLCSVAGRQADNYGYTFGSGTRLTVV.

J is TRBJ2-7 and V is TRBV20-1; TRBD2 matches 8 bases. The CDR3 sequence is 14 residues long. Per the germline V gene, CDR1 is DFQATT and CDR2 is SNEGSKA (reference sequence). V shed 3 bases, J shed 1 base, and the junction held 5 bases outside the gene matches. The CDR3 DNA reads TGCAGTGCTAGGGTGATAGCGGGGTCCTACGAGCAGTACTTC. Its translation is CSARVIAGSYEQYF.

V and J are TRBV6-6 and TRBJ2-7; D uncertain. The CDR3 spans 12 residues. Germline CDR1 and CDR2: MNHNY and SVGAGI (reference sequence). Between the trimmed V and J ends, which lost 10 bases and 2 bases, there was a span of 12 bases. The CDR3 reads CATAVSTYEQYF. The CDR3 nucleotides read TGTGCCACCGCTGTCTCGACCTACGAGCAGTACTTC.

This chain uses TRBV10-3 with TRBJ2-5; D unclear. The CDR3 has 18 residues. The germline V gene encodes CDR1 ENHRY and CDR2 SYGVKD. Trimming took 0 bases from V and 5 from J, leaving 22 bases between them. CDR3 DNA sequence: TGTGCCATCAGTGAGTCGAATTCCTCGACCTACGCTCAGGAGACCCAGTACTTC. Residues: CAISESNSSTYAQETQYF.